The clone carrying this TCR beta chain was counted only a few times. Stated time point: pretreatment peripheral blood. Pretreatment sampling and on-treatment sampling together yielded between 1 and 8 samples for each patient. This sample was taken from a study of PD-L1 blockade in urothelial cancer. What went into each PCR as a spike was synthetic TCR analog templates. Profiling relied on immunoSEQ multiplex PCR, and the TCRdb table lists in-frame clones only, not all of them. The profile shows 85,000 to 90,000 clones, about 85% of them singletons. Per the germline V gene, CDR1 is SNHLY and CDR2 is FYNNEI. The CDR3 is 14 amino acids. V shed 6 bases and J shed 7 bases, with 18 bases lying between them.

This TCR was sampled from a man between 60 and 70 years old with urothelial cancer. Specimen: PBMCs, collected around atezolizumab (anti-PD-L1) treatment. The J gene is TRBJ1-1, the V gene TRBV2, with D possibly TRBD1 on 6 matching bases. The CDR3 reads CASRLQGRGSEAFF. In nucleotides, the CDR3 is TGTGCCAGCAGACTGCAGGGGCGAGGCAGTGAAGCTTTCTTT.